This TCR beta chain was identified during a study of T cell responses to AZD1222 COVID-19 vaccine. Assay: immunoSEQ multiplex PCR; the TCRdb copy retains only in-frame clones and omits some. The sample consists of around 220,000 clones, roughly 94% of them appearing once. This clone has just one count. The antigen is undetermined. CDR3 length equals 15 residues. Whole-study results and caveats: Recipients of AZD1222 seropositive at baseline numbered only six or seven. Females made up more of the donors, who were largely white British, and clonal diversity may have come out too low.

This clonotype was sampled from an adult who received the MenACWY meningococcal vaccine as a control. The genes are TRBV21-1 and TRBJ1-1. TRBV21-1 is a listed pseudogene. Material: peripheral blood, obtained 28 days after the second dose of the MenACWY control vaccine. The CDR3 is CASSKGGRKNTEAFF. In nucleotides, the CDR3 is TGTGCCAGCAGCAAAGGCGGACGGAAGAACACTGAAGCTTTCTTT.